This record covers a single T cell receptor (beta chain). Repertoires were generated with immunoSEQ multiplex PCR, while TCRdb's copy carries only in-frame clones and drops some. Of about 2 million clones listed, about 95% are singletons. CDR3 length: 15 amino acids. Unmatched junction bases numbered 3, after V lost 3 bases and J lost 0 bases. Germline V gives CDR1 MGHDK, CDR2 SYGVNS. The data were obtained in a study of shared clonotypes between healthy human individuals. The overall study: CD8 memory received one plate per donor, CD8 naive two, CD4 memory three and CD4 naive three.

The chain uses TRBV25-1 and TRBJ2-7; 9 bases are shared with TRBD1. Sequenced input: naive CD4+ T cells sorted from blood. Subset denoted: CD45RA+ positively selected. This receptor was obtained from a young man in good health. The CDR3 protein is CASSDKTGGSYEQYF. The CDR3 coding sequence is TGTGCCAGCAGTGATAAGACAGGGGGCTCCTACGAGCAGTACTTC.